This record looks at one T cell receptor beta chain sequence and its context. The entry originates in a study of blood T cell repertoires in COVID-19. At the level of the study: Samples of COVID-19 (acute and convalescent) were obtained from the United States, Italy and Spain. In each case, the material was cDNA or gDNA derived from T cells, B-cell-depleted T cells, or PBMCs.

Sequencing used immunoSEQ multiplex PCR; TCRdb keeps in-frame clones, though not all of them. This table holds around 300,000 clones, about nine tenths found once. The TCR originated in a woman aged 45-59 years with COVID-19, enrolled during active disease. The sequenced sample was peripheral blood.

The CDR3 is CASIPSGITDTQYF. The CDR3 DNA follows: TGTGCCAGCATCCCTAGCGGGATCACAGATACGCAGTATTTT. The V and J genes are TRBV6-5 and TRBJ2-3, with 9 bases that match TRBD2. The CDR3 length is 14 residues. V shed 7 bases and J 2 bases; nucleotides not matched to a gene: 4. Germline V gene lookup returns CDR1 MNHEY and CDR2 SVGAGI.